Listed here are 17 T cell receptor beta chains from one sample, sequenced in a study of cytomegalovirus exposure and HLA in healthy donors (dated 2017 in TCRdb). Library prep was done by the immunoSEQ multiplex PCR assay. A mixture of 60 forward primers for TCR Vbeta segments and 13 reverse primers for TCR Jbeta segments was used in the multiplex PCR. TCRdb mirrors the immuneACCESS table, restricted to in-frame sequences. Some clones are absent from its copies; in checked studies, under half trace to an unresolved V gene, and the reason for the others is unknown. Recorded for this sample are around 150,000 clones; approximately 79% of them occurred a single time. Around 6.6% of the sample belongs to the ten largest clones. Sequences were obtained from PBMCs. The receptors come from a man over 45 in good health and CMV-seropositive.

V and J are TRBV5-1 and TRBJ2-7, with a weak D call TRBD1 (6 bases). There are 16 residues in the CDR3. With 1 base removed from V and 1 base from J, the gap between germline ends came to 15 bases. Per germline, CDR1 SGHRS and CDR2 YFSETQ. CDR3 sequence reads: CASSLLGAPGSYEQYF. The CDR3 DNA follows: TGCGCCAGCAGCTTGCTGGGGGCACCGGGGTCCTACGAGCAGTACTTC.

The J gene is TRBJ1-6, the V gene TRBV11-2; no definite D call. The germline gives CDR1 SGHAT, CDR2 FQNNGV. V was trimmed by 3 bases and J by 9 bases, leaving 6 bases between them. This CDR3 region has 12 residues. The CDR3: CASSFRGSPLHF. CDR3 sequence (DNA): TGTGCCAGCAGCTTTCGGGGTTCACCCCTCCACTTT.

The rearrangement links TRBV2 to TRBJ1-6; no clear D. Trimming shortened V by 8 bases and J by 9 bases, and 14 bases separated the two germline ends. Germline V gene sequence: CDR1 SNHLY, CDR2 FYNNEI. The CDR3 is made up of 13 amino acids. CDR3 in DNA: TGTGCCAGCCGACCCGAACTAGGTTCACCCCTCCACTTT. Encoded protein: CASRPELGSPLHF.

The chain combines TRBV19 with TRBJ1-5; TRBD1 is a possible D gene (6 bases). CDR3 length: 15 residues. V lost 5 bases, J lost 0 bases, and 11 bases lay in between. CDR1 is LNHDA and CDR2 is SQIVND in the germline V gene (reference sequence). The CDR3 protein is CASSLGHISNQPQHF. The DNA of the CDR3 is TGTGCCAGTAGTCTGGGACACATTAGCAATCAGCCCCAGCATTTT.

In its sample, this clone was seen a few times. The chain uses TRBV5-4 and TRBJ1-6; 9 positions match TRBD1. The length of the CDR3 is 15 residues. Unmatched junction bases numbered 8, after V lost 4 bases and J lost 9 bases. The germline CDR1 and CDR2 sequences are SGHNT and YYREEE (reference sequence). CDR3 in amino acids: CASSQLGQGLSPLHF. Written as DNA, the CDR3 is TGTGCCAGCAGCCAATTGGGACAGGGCCTTTCACCCCTCCACTTT.

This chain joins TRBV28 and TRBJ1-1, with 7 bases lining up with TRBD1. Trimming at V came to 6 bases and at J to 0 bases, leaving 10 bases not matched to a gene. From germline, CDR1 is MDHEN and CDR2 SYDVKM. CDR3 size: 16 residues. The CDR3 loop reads CASSRPPGQVNTEAFF. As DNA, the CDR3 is TGTGCCAGCAGCCGCCCCCCAGGACAGGTGAACACTGAAGCTTTCTTT.

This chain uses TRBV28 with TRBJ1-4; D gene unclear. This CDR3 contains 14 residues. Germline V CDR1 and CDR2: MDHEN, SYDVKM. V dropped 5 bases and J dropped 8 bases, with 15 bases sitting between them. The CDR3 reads CASSPQTPREKLFF. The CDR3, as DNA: TGTGCCAGCAGTCCCCAGACCCCGAGGGAAAAACTGTTTTTT.

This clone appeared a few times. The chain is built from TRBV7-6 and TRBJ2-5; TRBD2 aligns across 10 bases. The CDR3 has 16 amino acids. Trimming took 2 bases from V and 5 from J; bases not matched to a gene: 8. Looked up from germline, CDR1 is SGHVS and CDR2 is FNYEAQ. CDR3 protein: CASSLRLAGVGETQYF. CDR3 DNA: TGTGCCAGCAGCTTACGCCTAGCGGGAGTAGGGGAGACCCAGTACTTC.

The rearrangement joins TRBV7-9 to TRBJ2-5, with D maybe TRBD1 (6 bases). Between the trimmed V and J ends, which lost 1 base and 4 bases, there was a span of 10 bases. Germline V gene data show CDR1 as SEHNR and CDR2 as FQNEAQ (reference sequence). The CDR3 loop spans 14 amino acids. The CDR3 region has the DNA TGTGCCAGCAGCTTAGGATACAGGGTAGAGACCCAGTACTTC. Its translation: CASSLGYRVETQYF. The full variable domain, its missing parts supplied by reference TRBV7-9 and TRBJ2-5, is DTGVSQNPRHKITKRGQNVTFRCDPISEHNRLYWYRQTLGQGPEFLTYFQNEAQLEKSRLLSDRFSAERPKGSFSTLEIQRTEQGDSAMYLCASSLGYRVETQYFGPGTRLLVL.

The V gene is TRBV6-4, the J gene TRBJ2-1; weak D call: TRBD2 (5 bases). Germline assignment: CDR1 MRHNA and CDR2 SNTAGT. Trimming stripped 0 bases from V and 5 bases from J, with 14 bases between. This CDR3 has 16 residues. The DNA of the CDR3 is TGTGCCAGCAGTGACTCTGTACGGACTGGACACAATGAGCAGTTCTTC. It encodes CASSDSVRTGHNEQFF.

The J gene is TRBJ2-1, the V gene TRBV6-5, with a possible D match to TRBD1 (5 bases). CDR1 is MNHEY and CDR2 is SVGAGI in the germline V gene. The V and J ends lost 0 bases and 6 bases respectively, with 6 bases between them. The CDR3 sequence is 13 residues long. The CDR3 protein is CASSYSQGNEQFF. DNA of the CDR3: TGTGCCAGCAGTTACTCCCAGGGCAATGAGCAGTTCTTC.

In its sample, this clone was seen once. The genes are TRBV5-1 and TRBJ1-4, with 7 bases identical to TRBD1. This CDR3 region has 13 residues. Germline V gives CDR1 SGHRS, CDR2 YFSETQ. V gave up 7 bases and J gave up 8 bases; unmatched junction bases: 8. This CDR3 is CASSQGRKEKLFF. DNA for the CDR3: TGCGCCAGCTCACAGGGGCGGAAGGAAAAACTGTTTTTT.

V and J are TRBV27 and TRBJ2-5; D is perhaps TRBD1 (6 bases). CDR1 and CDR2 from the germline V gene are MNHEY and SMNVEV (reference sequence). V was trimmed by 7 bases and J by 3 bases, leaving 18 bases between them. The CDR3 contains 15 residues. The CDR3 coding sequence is TGTGCCAGCAAAAAGGGGGAACACTCAGAAGAGACCCAGTACTTC. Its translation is CASKKGEHSEETQYF.

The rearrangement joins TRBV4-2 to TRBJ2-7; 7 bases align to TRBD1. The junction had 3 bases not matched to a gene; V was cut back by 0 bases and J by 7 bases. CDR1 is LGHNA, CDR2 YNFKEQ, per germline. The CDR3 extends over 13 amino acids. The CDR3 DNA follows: TGTGCCAGCAGCCAAGAACAGGGGCGAGAGCAGTACTTC. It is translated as CASSQEQGREQYF.

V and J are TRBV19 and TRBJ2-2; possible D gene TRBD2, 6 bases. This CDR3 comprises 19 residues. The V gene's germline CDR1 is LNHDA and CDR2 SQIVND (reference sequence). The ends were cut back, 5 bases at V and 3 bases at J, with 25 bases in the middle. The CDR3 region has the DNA TGTGCCAGTAGTGAGGGCCTGCGGGGCGGTGTCGGGTACACCGGGGAGCTGTTTTTT. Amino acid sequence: CASSEGLRGGVGYTGELFF.

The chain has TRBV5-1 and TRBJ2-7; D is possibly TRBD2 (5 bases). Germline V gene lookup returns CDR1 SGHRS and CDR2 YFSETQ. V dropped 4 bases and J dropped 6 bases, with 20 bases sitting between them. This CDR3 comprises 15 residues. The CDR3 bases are TGCGCCAGCAGCCCCCGGATCCCGATCGCGGGCGAGCAGTACTTC. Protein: CASSPRIPIAGEQYF.

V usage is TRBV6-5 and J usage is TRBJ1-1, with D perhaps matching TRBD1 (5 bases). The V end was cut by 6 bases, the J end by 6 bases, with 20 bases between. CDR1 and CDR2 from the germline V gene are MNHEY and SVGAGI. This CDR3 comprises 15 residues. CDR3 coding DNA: TGTGCCAGCAGCCCATATCAAAGCCTAGGGGCTGAAGCTTTCTTT. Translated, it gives CASSPYQSLGAEAFF.